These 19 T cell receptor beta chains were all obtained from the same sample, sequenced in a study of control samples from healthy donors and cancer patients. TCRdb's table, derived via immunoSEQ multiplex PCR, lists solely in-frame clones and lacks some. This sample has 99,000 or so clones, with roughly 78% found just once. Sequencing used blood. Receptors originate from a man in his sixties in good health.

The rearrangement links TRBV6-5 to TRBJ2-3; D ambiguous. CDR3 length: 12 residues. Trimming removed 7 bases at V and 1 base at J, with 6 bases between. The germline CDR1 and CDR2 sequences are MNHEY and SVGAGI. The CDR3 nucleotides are TGTGCCAGCATAGGGCGCACAGATACGCAGTATTTT. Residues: CASIGRTDTQYF.

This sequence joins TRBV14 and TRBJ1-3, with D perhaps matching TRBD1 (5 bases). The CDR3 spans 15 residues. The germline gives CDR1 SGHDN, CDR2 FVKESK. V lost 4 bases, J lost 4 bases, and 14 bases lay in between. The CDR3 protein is CASSPRAGPGNTIYF. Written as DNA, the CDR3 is TGTGCCAGCAGCCCCCGAGCAGGGCCGGGAAACACCATATATTTT.

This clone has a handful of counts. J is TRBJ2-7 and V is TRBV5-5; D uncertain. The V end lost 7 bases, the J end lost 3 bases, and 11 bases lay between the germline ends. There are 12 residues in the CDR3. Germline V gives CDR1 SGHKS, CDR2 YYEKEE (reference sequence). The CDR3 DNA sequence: TGTGCCAGCGCCTGGAACGTCTACGAGCAGTACTTC. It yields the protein CASAWNVYEQYF.

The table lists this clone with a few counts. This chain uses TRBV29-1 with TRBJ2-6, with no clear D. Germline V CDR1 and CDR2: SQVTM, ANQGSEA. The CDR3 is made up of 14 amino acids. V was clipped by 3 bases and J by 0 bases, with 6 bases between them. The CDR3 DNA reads TGCAGCGTTGATGGAGTCTCTGGGGCCAACGTCCTGACTTTC. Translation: CSVDGVSGANVLTF.

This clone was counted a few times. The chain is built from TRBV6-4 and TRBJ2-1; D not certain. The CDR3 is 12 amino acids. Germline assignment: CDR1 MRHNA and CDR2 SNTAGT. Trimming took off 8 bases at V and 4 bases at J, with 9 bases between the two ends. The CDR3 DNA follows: TGTGCCAGCCCTAGATTTTACAATGAGCAGTTCTTC. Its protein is CASPRFYNEQFF.

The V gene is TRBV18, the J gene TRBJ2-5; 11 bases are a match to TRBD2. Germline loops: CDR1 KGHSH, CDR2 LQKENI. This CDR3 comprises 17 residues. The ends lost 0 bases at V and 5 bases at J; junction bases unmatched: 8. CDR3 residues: CASSPPVTSGSGETQYF. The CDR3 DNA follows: TGTGCCAGCTCACCACCAGTCACTAGCGGGAGTGGGGAGACCCAGTACTTC.

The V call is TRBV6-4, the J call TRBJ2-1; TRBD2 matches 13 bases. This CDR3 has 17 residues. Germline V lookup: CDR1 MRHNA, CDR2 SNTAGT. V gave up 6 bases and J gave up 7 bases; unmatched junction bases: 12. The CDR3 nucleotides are TGTGCCAGCAGCAGGACTAGCGGGAGAGGGTCTGGAAATGAGCAGTTCTTC. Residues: CASSRTSGRGSGNEQFF.

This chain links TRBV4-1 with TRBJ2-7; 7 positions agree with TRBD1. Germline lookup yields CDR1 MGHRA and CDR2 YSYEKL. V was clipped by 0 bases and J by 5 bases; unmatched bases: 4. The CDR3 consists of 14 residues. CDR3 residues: CASSQEGGPNEQYF. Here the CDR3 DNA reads TGCGCCAGCAGCCAAGAAGGGGGCCCCAACGAGCAGTACTTC.

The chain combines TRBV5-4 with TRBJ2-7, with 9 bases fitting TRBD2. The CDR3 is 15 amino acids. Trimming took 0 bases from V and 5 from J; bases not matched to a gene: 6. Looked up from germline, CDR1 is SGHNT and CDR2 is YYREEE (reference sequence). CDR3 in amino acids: CASSLVASGTDEQYF. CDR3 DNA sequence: TGTGCCAGCAGCTTGGTTGCTAGCGGGACCGACGAGCAGTACTTC.

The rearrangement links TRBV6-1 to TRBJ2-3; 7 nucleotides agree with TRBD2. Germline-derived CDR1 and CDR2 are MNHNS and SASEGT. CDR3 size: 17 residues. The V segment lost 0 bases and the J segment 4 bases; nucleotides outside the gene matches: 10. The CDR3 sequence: CASSEAPAGAYSDTQYF. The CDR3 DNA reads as TGTGCCAGCAGTGAAGCGCCGGCGGGAGCTTACTCAGATACGCAGTATTTT.

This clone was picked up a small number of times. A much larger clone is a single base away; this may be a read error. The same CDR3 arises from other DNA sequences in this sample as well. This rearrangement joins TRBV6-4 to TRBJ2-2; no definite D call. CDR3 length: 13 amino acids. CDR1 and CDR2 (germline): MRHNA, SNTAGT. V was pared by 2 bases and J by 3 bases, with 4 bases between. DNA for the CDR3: TGTGCCAGCAGTGACCGGGACACCGGGGAGCTGTTTTTT. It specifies CASSDRDTGELFF.

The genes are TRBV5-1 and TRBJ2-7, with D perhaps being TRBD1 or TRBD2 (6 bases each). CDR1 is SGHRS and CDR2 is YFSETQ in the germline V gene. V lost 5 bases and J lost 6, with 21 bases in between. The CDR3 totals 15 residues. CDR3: CASRLERGEPGEQYF. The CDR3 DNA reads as TGCGCCAGCAGACTCGAGAGGGGGGAGCCGGGCGAGCAGTACTTC.

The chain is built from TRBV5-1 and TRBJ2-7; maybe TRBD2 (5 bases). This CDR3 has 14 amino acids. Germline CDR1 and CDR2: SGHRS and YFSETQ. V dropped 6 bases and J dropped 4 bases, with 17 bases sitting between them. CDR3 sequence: CASKRRGSEYEQYF. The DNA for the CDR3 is TGCGCCAGCAAGCGACGGGGATCGGAGTACGAGCAGTACTTC. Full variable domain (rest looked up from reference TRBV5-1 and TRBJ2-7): KAGVTQTPRYLIKTRGQQVTLSCSPISGHRSVSWYQQTPGQGLQFLFEYFSETQRNKGNFPGRFSGRQFSNSRSEMNVSTLELGDSALYLCASKRRGSEYEQYFGPGTRLTVT.

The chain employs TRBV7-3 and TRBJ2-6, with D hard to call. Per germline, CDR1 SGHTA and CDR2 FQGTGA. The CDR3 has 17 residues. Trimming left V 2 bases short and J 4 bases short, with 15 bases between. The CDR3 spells CASSLPDLKSGANVLTF. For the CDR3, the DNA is TGTGCCAGCAGCTTACCGGATTTGAAGTCAGGGGCCAACGTCCTGACTTTC.

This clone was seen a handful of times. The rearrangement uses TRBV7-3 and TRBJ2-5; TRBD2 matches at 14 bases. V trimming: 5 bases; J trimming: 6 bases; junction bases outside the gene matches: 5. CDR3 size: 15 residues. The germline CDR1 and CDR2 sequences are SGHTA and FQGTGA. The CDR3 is CASSPGLAGAKTQYF. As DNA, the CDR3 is TGTGCCAGCAGCCCGGGACTAGCGGGGGCCAAGACCCAGTACTTC.

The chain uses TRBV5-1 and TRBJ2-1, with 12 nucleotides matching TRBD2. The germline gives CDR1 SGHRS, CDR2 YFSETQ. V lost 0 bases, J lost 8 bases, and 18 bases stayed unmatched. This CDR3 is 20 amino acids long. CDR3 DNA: TGCGCCAGCAGCTTGGCCACATCCCCAAGGACTAGCGGGATGAATGATGAGCAGTTCTTC. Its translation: CASSLATSPRTSGMNDEQFF.

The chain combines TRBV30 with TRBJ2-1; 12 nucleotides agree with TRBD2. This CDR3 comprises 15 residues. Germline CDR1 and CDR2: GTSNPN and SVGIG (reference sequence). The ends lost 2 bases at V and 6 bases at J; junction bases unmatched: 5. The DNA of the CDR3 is TGTGCCTGGAGTTATCTAGCGGGAGGGCCCAATGAGCAGTTCTTC. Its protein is CAWSYLAGGPNEQFF.

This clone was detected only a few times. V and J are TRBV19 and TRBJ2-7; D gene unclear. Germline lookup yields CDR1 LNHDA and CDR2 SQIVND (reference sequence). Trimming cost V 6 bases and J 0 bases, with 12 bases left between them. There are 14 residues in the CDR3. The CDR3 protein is CASRAQDRSYEQYF. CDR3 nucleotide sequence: TGTGCCAGTAGGGCCCAGGACCGCTCCTACGAGCAGTACTTC.

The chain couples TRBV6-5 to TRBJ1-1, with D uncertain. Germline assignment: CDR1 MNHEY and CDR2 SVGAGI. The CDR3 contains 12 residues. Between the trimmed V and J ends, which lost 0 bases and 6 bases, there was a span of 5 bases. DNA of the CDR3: TGTGCCAGCAGTTACTCGACCTCTGAAGCTTTCTTT. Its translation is CASSYSTSEAFF.